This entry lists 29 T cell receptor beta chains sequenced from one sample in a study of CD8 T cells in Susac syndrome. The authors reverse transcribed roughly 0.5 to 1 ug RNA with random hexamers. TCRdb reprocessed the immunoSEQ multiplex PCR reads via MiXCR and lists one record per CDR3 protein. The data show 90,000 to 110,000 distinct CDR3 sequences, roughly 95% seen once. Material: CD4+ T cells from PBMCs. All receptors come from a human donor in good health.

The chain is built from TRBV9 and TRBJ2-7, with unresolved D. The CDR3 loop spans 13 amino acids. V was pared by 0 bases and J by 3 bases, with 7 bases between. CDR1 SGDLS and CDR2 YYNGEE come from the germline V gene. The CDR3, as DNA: TGTGCCAGCAGCGTAGGCGGCAACTACGAGCAGTACTTC. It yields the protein CASSVGGNYEQYF.

The CDR3 sequence is CASNTRMASTDTQYF. The CDR3 nucleotides are TGTGCCAGCAATACTAGGATGGCTAGCACAGATACGCAGTATTTT. This rearrangement joins TRBV27 to TRBJ2-3; tentatively, D is TRBD2 (5 bases). Per the germline V gene, CDR1 is MNHEY and CDR2 is SMNVEV (reference sequence). The CDR3 consists of 15 residues. V dropped 7 bases and J dropped 0 bases, with 14 bases sitting between them.

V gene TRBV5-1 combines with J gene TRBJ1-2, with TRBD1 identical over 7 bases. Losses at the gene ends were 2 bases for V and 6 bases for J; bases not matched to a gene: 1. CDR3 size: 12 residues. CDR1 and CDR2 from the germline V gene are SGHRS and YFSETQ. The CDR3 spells CASSFQGDGYTF. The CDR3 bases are TGCGCCAGCAGCTTCCAGGGGGATGGCTACACCTTC.

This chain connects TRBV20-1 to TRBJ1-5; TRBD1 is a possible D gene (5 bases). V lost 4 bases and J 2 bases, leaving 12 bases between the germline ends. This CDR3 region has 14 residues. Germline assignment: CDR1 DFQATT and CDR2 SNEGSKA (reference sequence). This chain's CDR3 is CSATGAPGNQPQHF. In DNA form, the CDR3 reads TGCAGTGCTACCGGGGCTCCGGGCAATCAGCCCCAGCATTTT.

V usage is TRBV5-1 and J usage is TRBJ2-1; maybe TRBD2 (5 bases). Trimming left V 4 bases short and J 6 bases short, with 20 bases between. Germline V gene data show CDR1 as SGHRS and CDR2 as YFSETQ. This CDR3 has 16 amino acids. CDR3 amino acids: CASSPDSGGPRNEQFF. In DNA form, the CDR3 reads TGCGCCAGCAGCCCGGACTCGGGTGGACCACGCAATGAGCAGTTCTTC.

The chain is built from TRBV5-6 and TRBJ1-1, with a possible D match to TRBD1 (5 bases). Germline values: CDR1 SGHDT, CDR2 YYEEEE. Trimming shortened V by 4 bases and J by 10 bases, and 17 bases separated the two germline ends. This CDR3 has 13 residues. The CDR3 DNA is TGTGCCAGCAGCCTTCCCGGGGGGTTCGGAGCTTTCTTT. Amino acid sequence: CASSLPGGFGAFF. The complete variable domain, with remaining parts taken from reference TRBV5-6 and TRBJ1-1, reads DAGVTQSPTHLIKTRGQQVTLRCSPKSGHDTVSWYQQALGQGPQFIFQYYEEEERQRGNFPDRFSGHQFPNYSSELNVNALLLGDSALYLCASSLPGGFGAFFGQGTRLTVV.

CDR3 amino acids: CASSQDATGKNTFF. In DNA form, the CDR3 reads TGTGCCAGCAGCCAAGATGCGACAGGGAAGAATACTTTCTTT. The chain employs TRBV3-1 and TRBJ1-1, with 7 nucleotides matching TRBD1. Unmatched junction bases numbered 10, after V lost 0 bases and J lost 12 bases. The CDR3 totals 14 residues. Germline V gene sequence: CDR1 LGHDT, CDR2 YNNKEL (reference sequence).

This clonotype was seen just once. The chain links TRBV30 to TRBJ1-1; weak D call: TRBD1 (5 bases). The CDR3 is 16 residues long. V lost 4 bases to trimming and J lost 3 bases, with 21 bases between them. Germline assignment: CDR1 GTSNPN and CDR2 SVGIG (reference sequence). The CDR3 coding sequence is TGTGCCTGGACCGTGACCCGGGCAAGAGGGGACACTGAAGCTTTCTTT. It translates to CAWTVTRARGDTEAFF.

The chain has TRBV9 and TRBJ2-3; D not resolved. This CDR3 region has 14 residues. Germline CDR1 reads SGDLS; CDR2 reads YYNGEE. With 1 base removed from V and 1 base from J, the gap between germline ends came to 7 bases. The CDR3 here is CASSVSPRTDTQYF. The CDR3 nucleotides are TGTGCCAGCAGCGTATCGCCCCGCACAGATACGCAGTATTTT.

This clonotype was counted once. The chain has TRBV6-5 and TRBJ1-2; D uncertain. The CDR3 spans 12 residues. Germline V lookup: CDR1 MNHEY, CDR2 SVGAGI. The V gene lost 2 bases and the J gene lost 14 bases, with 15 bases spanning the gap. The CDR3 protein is CASSYRAGLWTF. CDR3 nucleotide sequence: TGTGCCAGCAGTTACAGAGCAGGTCTTTGGACCTTC.

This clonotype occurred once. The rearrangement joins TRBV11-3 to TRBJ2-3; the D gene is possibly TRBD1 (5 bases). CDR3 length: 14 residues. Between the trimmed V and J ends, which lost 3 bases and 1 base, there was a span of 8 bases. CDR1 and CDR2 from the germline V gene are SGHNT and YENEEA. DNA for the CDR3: TGTGCCAGCAGCTTCAGCAGGGGCACAGATACGCAGTATTTT. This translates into CASSFSRGTDTQYF.

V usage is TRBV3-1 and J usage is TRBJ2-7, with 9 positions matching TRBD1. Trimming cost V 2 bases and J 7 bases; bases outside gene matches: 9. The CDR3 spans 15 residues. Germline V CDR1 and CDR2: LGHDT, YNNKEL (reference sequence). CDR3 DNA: TGTGCCAGCAGCCAACCCGGGACAGGGTCAAGGGAGCAGTACTTC. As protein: CASSQPGTGSREQYF.

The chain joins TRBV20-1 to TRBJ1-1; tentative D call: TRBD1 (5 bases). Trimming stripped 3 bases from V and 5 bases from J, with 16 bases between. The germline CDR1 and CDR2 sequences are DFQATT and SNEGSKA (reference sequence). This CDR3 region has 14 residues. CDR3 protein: CSASPKGLGTEAFF. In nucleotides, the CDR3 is TGCAGTGCTAGTCCCAAGGGGCTGGGGACTGAAGCTTTCTTT.

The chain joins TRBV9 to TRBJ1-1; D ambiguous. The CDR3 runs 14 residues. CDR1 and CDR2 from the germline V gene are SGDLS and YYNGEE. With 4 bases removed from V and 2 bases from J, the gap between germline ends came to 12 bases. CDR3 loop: CASSPDTVNTEAFF. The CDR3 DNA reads TGTGCCAGCAGCCCAGACACAGTTAACACTGAAGCTTTCTTT.

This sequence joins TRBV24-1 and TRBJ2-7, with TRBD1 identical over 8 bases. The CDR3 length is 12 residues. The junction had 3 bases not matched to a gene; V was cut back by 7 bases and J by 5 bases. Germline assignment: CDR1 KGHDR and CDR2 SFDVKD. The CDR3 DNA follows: TGTGCCACCAGAGACAGGGGACACGAGCAGTACTTC. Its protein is CATRDRGHEQYF.

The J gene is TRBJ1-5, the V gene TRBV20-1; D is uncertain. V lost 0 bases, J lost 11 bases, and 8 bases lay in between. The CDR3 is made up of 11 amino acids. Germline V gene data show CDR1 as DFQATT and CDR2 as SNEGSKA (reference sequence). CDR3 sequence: CSARDKGAQHF. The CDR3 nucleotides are TGCAGTGCTAGAGATAAGGGCGCCCAGCATTTT.

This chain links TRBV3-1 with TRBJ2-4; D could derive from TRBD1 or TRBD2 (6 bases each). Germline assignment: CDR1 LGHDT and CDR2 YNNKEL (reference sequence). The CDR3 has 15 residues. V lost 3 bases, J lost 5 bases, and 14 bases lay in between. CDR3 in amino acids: CASSQPGALQNIQYF. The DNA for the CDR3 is TGTGCCAGCAGCCAGCCGGGGGCGCTCCAAAACATTCAGTACTTC.

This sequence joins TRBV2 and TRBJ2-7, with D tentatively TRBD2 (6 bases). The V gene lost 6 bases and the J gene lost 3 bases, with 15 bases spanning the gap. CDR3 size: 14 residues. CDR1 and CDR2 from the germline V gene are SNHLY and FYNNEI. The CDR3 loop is CASSAYSGVYEQYF. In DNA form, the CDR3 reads TGTGCCAGCAGCGCCTACTCGGGGGTCTACGAGCAGTACTTC.

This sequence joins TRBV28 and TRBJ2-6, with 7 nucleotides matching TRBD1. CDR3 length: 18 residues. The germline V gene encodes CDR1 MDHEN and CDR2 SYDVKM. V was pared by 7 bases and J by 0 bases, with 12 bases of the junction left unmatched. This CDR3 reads CASNPTGTANSGANVLTF. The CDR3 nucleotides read TGTGCCAGCAATCCAACCGGGACAGCCAACTCTGGGGCCAACGTCCTGACTTTC.

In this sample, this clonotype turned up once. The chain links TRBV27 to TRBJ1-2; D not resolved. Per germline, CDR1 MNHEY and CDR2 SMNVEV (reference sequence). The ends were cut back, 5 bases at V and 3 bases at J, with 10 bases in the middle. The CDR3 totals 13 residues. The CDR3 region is CASSRQADYGYTF. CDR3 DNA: TGTGCCAGCAGTCGTCAGGCCGACTATGGCTACACCTTC.

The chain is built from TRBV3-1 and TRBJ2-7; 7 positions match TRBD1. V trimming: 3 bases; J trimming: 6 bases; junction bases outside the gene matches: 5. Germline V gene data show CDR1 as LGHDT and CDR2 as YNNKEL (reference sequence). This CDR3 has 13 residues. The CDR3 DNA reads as TGTGCCAGCAGCCATTCGACAGGGCCCGAGCAGTACTTC. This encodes CASSHSTGPEQYF.

This chain's CDR3 is CASSTGRVYGYTF. In nucleotides, the CDR3 is TGTGCCAGCAGTACCGGGCGGGTCTATGGCTACACCTTC. The gene calls are TRBV2 and TRBJ1-2; no definite D call. The germline CDR1 and CDR2 sequences are SNHLY and FYNNEI. CDR3 length: 13 amino acids. V lost 5 bases and J lost 4, with 11 bases in between.

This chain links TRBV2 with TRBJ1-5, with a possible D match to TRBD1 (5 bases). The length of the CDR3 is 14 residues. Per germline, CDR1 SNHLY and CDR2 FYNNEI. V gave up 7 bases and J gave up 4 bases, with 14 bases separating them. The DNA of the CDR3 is TGTGCCAGCATGTCGCAGGGACGGAATCAGCCCCAGCATTTT. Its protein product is CASMSQGRNQPQHF.

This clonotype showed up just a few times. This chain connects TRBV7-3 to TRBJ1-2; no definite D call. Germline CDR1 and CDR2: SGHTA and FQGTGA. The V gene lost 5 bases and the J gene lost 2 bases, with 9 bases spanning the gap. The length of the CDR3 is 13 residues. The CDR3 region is CASSPDKNYGYTF. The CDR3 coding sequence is TGTGCCAGCAGCCCCGACAAAAACTATGGCTACACCTTC.

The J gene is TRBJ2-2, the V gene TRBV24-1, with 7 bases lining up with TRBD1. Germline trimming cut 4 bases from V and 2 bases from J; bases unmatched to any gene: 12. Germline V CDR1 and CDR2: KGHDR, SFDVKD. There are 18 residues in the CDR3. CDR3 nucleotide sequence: TGTGCCACCAGTGAGACCCGACCGGGACAGATAAACACCGGGGAGCTGTTTTTT. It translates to CATSETRPGQINTGELFF.

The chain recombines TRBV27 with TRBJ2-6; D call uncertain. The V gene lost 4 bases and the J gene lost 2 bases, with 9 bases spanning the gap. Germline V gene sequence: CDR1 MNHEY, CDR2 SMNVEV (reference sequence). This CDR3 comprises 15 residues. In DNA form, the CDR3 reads TGTGCCAGCAGTTCAAAGGGCGCTGGGGCCAACGTCCTGACTTTC. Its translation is CASSSKGAGANVLTF.

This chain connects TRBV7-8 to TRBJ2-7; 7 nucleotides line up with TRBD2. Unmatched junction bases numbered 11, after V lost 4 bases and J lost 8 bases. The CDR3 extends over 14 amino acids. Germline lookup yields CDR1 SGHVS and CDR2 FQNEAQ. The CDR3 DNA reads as TGTGCCAGCAGCTGGACTAGGCAAACGGCCCAGCAGTACTTC. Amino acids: CASSWTRQTAQQYF.

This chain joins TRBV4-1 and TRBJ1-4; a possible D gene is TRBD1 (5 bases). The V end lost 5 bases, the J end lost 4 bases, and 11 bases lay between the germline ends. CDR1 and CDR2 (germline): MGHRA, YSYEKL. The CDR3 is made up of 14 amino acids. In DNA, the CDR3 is TGCGCCAGCAGCTCAGGGTCCTTTAATGAAAAACTGTTTTTT. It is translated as CASSSGSFNEKLFF.

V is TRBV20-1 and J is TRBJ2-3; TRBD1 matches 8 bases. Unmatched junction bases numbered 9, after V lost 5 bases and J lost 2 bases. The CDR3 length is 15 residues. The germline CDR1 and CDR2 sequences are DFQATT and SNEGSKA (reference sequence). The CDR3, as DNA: TGCAGTGCTGGAATTGGACAGGGATACACAGATACGCAGTATTTT. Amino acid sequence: CSAGIGQGYTDTQYF.